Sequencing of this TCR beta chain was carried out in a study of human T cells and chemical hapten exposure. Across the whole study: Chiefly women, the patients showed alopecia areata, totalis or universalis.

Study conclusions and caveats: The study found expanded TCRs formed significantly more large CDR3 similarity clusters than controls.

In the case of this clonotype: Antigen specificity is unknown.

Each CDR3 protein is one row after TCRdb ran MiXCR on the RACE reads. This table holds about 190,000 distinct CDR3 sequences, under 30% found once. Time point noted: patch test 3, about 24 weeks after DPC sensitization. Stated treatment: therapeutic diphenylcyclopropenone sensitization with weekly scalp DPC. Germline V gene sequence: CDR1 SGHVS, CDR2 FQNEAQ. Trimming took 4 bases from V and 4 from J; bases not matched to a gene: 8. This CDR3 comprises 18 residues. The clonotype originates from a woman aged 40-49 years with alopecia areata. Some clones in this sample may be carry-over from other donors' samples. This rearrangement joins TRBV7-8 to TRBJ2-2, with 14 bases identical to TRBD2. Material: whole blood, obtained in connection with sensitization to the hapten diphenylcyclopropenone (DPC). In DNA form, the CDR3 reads TGTGCCAGCAGCTGGGGGACTAGCGGGAGAGGAGGCACCGGGGAGCTGTTTTTT. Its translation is CASSWGTSGRGGTGELFF.